The clone carrying this T cell receptor beta chain was detected once. The data derive from a study of blood T cell repertoires in COVID-19. Background on the study: The samples span acute and convalescent COVID-19 from the United States, Italy and Spain.

Germline V CDR1 and CDR2: LNHDA, SQIVND (reference sequence). The CDR3 is 14 amino acids. Trimming cost V 7 bases and J 4 bases, with 16 bases left between them. Method: immunoSEQ multiplex PCR; TCRdb's copy keeps in-frame clones and lacks some. The sample yields some 200,000 clones, 80% seen once. V and J are TRBV19 and TRBJ1-2, with D perhaps matching TRBD1 (5 bases). The specimen was peripheral blood. This clonotype originated in a human donor in a cohort sampled during active COVID-19. CDR3 sequence (DNA): TGTGCCAGTACCTCCGGGGGGTACAGCTATGGCTACACCTTC. Translated, it gives CASTSGGYSYGYTF.